The 5 T cell receptor beta chains in this list originate from one sample, sequenced in a study of T cell responses to AZD1222 COVID-19 vaccine. Sequenced by immunoSEQ multiplex PCR; TCRdb stores in-frame clones only, minus some. The profile shows 150,000 to 200,000 clones, around 93% of them singletons. Specimen: peripheral blood, collected 28 days after the second dose of the MenACWY control vaccine. Every receptor here comes from an adult who received the MenACWY meningococcal vaccine as a control.

V gene TRBV25-1 combines with J gene TRBJ2-3, with D tentatively TRBD2 (5 bases). Germline CDR1 is MGHDK and CDR2 is SYGVNS. CDR3 length: 13 residues. The V end was cut by 6 bases, the J end by 4 bases, with 11 bases between. CDR3 nucleotide sequence: TGTGCCAGCAGCCATACGGGATCAGATACGCAGTATTTT. Protein product: CASSHTGSDTQYF.

J is TRBJ1-4 and V is TRBV28; no clear D. V was clipped by 3 bases and J by 4 bases, with 15 bases between them. The CDR3 is made up of 16 amino acids. Per germline, CDR1 MDHEN and CDR2 SYDVKM. This CDR3 is CASSLRQRAFNEKLFF. The CDR3 DNA reads TGTGCCAGCAGTTTGCGGCAGAGAGCCTTTAATGAAAAACTGTTTTTT.

V is TRBV5-1 and J is TRBJ1-5; TRBD1 might be the D (6 bases). Germline values: CDR1 SGHRS, CDR2 YFSETQ. The CDR3 is made up of 15 amino acids. Between the trimmed V and J ends, which lost 4 bases and 6 bases, there was a span of 17 bases. The CDR3 loop reads CASSNSPGAGQPQHF. The CDR3, as DNA: TGCGCCAGCAGCAACTCCCCGGGGGCGGGTCAGCCCCAGCATTTT.

The genes are TRBV5-4 and TRBJ2-5; TRBD1 matches at 7 bases. Unmatched junction bases numbered 10, after V lost 10 bases and J lost 1 base. Germline CDR1 reads SGHNT; CDR2 reads YYREEE (reference sequence). The CDR3 contains 14 residues. In DNA form, the CDR3 reads TGTGCCGTAACGAAGGGACAGATCCAAGAGACCCAGTACTTC. The encoded protein is CAVTKGQIQETQYF.

The chain uses TRBV11-2 and TRBJ1-5; D is unclear. The V gene's germline CDR1 is SGHAT and CDR2 FQNNGV. V lost 5 bases, J lost 7 bases, and 9 bases lay in between. The CDR3 is 12 residues long. CDR3 loop: CASSQLGQPQHF. The CDR3 DNA follows: TGTGCCAGCAGCCAACTTGGACAGCCCCAGCATTTT.